This TCR beta chain comes out of a study of Graves' ophthalmopathy and Graves' hyperthyroidism. TCR beta CDR3 regions were amplified from RNA transcripts. An initial RT-PCR round employing HTBI primers preceded a second-round multiplex PCR. A single record per CDR3 protein comes from TCRdb applying MiXCR to the multiplex PCR reads. The repertoire holds 350,000 to 400,000 distinct CDR3 sequences, 15% to 19% seen once, with approximately 7% in the top ten. CDR1 and CDR2 (germline): MNHEY, SVGAGI. Unmatched junction bases numbered 10, after V lost 2 bases and J lost 6 bases. There are 16 residues in the CDR3. Ten or more counts support this clonotype.

Specimen: peripheral blood. V is TRBV6-5 and J is TRBJ2-4; 7 bases match TRBD2. This receptor was obtained from a woman between 18 and 29 years old with stable Graves' hyperthyroidism. This CDR3 reads CASSYRTPGGLNIQYF. In nucleotides, the CDR3 is TGTGCCAGCAGTTACCGGACACCGGGGGGATTAAACATTCAGTACTTC.